This T cell receptor (beta chain) was captured in a study of blood T cell repertoires in COVID-19. On the study more broadly: Samples of COVID-19 (acute and convalescent) were obtained from the United States, Italy and Spain. In each case, the material was cDNA or gDNA derived from T cells, B-cell-depleted T cells, or PBMCs.

Germline V gene lookup returns CDR1 SQVTM and CDR2 ANQGSEA. The CDR3 contains 14 residues. V was pared by 4 bases and J by 3 bases, with 15 bases between. Seattle patients were enrolled while actively infected and followed longitudinally. In the original analysis: Using reference gene primer amplification, nucleated cell counts were estimated. The table came from immunoSEQ multiplex PCR; TCRdb's copy has only in-frame clones and leaves some out. V and J calls and clone size come straight from that table; D and trimming were deduced from the DNA. In the table there are tens of thousands of clones, 84% of which are singletons.

V gene TRBV29-1 combines with J gene TRBJ1-1; D might be TRBD1 (6 bases). Sequenced input: peripheral blood. The source of this sequence is a man aged 60 to 75 with COVID-19, enrolled during active disease. CDR3 sequence (DNA): TGCAGCGTTGCATCAGGGGTTTCGTACACTGAAGCTTTCTTT. This sequence encodes CSVASGVSYTEAFF.